These 18 T cell receptor beta chains share one sample of origin, sequenced in a study of blood T cells in healthy people across ages (dated by TCRdb to between 2014 and 2017). Receptor libraries were prepared by 5' RACE. Sequencing used an Illumina HiSeq 2500. A second PCR of about 7 to 12 cycles was run with a J-beta primer mix and a sample-barcoded 5' primer. Through fastp at Q25 and MiXCR, TCRdb rebuilt clones from the public reads, retaining in-frame beta chains. Rows are unified per CDR3 protein, each entry keeping the most common DNA and genes. For this sample there are about 650,000 distinct CDR3 sequences; about 30% appear just once. 15% of the sample is taken by the ten largest. The specimen sequenced was blood. All receptors derive from a woman at least 80 years old in good health. Donor details come from another sample of the same person, matched by shared clones.

This clonotype showed up many times. V usage is TRBV3-1 and J usage is TRBJ2-3, with D possibly being TRBD1 (7 bases). CDR1 and CDR2 from the germline V gene are LGHDT and YNNKEL (reference sequence). CDR3 length equals 17 residues. V was trimmed by 0 bases and J by 3 bases, leaving 16 bases between them. CDR3 sequence reads: CASSQDAGRGDTDTQYF. CDR3 DNA sequence: TGTGCCAGCAGCCAAGACGCGGGCAGGGGGGATACAGATACGCAGTATTTT.

In its sample, this clonotype was seen many times. This rearrangement joins TRBV20-1 to TRBJ2-5; D possibly corresponds to TRBD2 (7 bases). The CDR3 is made up of 15 amino acids. The V gene lost 3 bases and the J gene lost 1 base, with 15 bases spanning the gap. Germline lookup yields CDR1 DFQATT and CDR2 SNEGSKA (reference sequence). CDR3 region: CSARAWGGSQETQYF. The CDR3 nucleotides are TGCAGTGCTAGGGCGTGGGGGGGCTCCCAAGAGACCCAGTACTTC.

This clonotype has more than one count but fewer than ten. A clone one base away is much larger, so this may be a read error. The gene calls are TRBV12-3 or TRBV12-4 and TRBJ2-3; 8 bases match TRBD2. V lost 6 bases and J lost 4; bases outside the gene matches: 6. The CDR3 is made up of 14 amino acids. As DNA, the CDR3 is TGTGCCAGCAGCCGGGGGGGGGGCGCAGATACGCAGTATTTT. It encodes CASSRGGGADTQYF.

With respect to this clonotype: A much larger clone sits a single nucleotide away, making a read error possible. The rearrangement uses TRBV28 and TRBJ2-1; tentatively, D is TRBD1 (5 bases). Germline assignment: CDR1 MDHEN and CDR2 SYDVKM. The V gene lost 6 bases and the J gene lost 9 bases, with 18 bases spanning the gap. The CDR3 is 14 residues long. In DNA form, the CDR3 reads TGTGCCAGCAGGTGGGGCAGAGCCAACAGTGAGCAGTTCTTC. The encoded protein is CASRWGRANSEQFF. The variable domain in full, with the rest retrieved from reference TRBV28 and TRBJ2-1, is DVKVTQSSRYLVKRTGEKVFLECVQDMDHENMFWYRQDPGLGLRLIYFSYDVKMKEKGDIPEGYSVSREKKERFSLILESASTNQTSMYLCASRWGRANSEQFFGPGTRLTVL.

In this sample, this clonotype turned up many times. The chain carries TRBV20-1 and TRBJ2-1, with TRBD2 matching over 10 bases. The CDR3 is made up of 15 amino acids. Germline values: CDR1 DFQATT, CDR2 SNEGSKA (reference sequence). V lost 0 bases to trimming and J lost 6 bases; unmatched junction nucleotides: 5. The CDR3: CSARDLAGVGNEQFF. In nucleotides, the CDR3 is TGCAGTGCTAGAGATCTAGCGGGGGTGGGCAATGAGCAGTTCTTC.

Remarks on this clonotype: Here the CDR3 omits its conserved ending phenylalanine or tryptophan, so a read error is the likely source. The V call is TRBV6-2 or TRBV6-3, the J call TRBJ2-7; no reliable D call. CDR1 and CDR2 from the germline V gene are MNHEY and SVGEGT. The length of the CDR3 is 11 residues. The CDR3 DNA reads TGTGCAAGCAGTCGGACGTACGAGCAGTACTGC. This translates into CASSRTYEQYC.

Many counts were recorded for this clonotype. V gene TRBV9 combines with J gene TRBJ2-5; 11 bases fit TRBD2. Germline values: CDR1 SGDLS, CDR2 YYNGEE. This CDR3 has 15 amino acids. With V trimmed by 4 bases and J by 4 bases, 6 bases remained unmatched. The CDR3 is CASSPLAGGGETQYF. CDR3 bases: TGTGCCAGCAGCCCCCTAGCGGGGGGCGGAGAGACCCAGTACTTC.

The table lists this clonotype with a count of one. This chain links TRBV20-1 with TRBJ1-5, with 9 positions matching TRBD1. The J segment lost 4 bases and the V segment lost 5 bases, leaving 9 bases of the junction unmatched. Germline values: CDR1 DFQATT, CDR2 SNEGSKA (reference sequence). This CDR3 spans 15 amino acids. The CDR3 loop is CSASGTGQPNQPQHF. CDR3 sequence (DNA): TGCAGTGCTTCCGGGACAGGGCAACCTAATCAGCCCCAGCATTTT.

The V gene is TRBV4-2, the J gene TRBJ2-1; possible D gene TRBD1, 6 bases. The J call may be wrong; the DNA end is better matched by TRBJ2-7. In germline, CDR1 is LGHNA, CDR2 YNFKEQ. This CDR3 is built from 17 residues. CDR3 loop: CASSQREFRDNYNEQYF. The CDR3 DNA follows: TGTGCCAGCAGCCAGAGAGAATTCCGGGACAACTACAATGAGCAGTACTTC.

This clonotype was observed many times. The gene calls are TRBV7-2 and TRBJ2-3, with TRBD2 identical over 9 bases. The germline CDR1 and CDR2 sequences are SGHTA and FQGNSA. The CDR3 loop spans 16 amino acids. V gave up 5 bases and J gave up 3 bases; unmatched junction bases: 9. CDR3: CASSRDGTSRTDTQYF. CDR3 sequence (DNA): TGTGCCAGCAGCCGAGACGGGACTAGCCGGACAGATACGCAGTATTTT.

This clonotype has ten or more counts. The V and J genes are TRBV18 and TRBJ2-7; TRBD1 is a possible D gene (6 bases). The CDR3 loop spans 13 amino acids. Germline CDR1 is KGHSH and CDR2 is LQKENI. The V end lost 4 bases, the J end lost 5 bases, and 12 bases lay between the germline ends. The CDR3 spells CASSLNRDNEQYF. CDR3 DNA: TGTGCCAGCTCACTCAACAGGGATAACGAGCAGTACTTC.

The chain links TRBV6-6 to TRBJ1-4; D perhaps matches TRBD1 (6 bases). Germline assignment: CDR1 MNHNY and CDR2 SVGAGI (reference sequence). CDR3 length: 15 residues. V gave up 8 bases and J gave up 5 bases, with 18 bases separating them. The CDR3 sequence: CASLGDGQSNEKLFF. The DNA of the CDR3 is TGTGCCAGCCTTGGGGACGGACAGTCGAATGAAAAACTGTTTTTT.

V is TRBV20-1 and J is TRBJ1-5; D call uncertain. The CDR3 totals 13 residues. The germline V and J ends were trimmed by 1 base and 0 bases, with 4 bases remaining between them. CDR1 DFQATT and CDR2 SNEGSKA come from the germline V gene (reference sequence). CDR3 residues: CSARVGSNQPQHF. As DNA, the CDR3 is TGCAGTGCTAGAGTGGGTAGCAATCAGCCCCAGCATTTT.

This clonotype was observed many times. The V and J genes are TRBV20-1 and TRBJ1-2; a weak D match, TRBD1 (5 bases). V lost 0 bases and J lost 5, with 10 bases in between. Germline V gene data show CDR1 as DFQATT and CDR2 as SNEGSKA (reference sequence). There are 13 residues in the CDR3. The CDR3 loop reads CSARDPTVYGYTF. CDR3 nucleotides: TGCAGTGCTAGAGACCCGACAGTATATGGCTACACCTTC.

There are a few counts of this clonotype. CDR3 DNA sequence: TGTGCCAGCAGCCCGACTAGCTGGGGTGACAATGAGCAGTTCTTC. It specifies CASSPTSWGDNEQFF. The chain employs TRBV7-6 and TRBJ2-1; 7 nucleotides align to TRBD2. V gave up 5 bases and J gave up 5 bases; unmatched junction bases: 9. The CDR3 consists of 15 residues. Germline CDR1 and CDR2: SGHVS and FNYEAQ.

Many counts were recorded for this clonotype. It may be a read error: a sequence one base away is much more abundant. This sequence joins TRBV29-1 and TRBJ2-7; D unresolved. Germline CDR1 SQVTM, CDR2 ANQGSEA. There are 12 residues in the CDR3. Trimming took off 0 bases at V and 7 bases at J, with 10 bases between the two ends. In DNA, the CDR3 is TGCAGCGTTGAAGAAACTCTGGATGAGCAGTACTTC. Translated, it gives CSVEETLDEQYF.

This clonotype was detected many times. One base away lies a much larger clone, so this may be a sequencing read error. V is TRBV20-1 and J is TRBJ2-1; D is possibly TRBD2 (5 bases). Germline V gives CDR1 DFQATT, CDR2 SNEGSKA (reference sequence). V lost 5 bases to trimming and J lost 8 bases, with 19 bases between them. CDR3 length equals 14 residues. This CDR3 is CSAPRGAWSDEQFF. The CDR3 DNA reads as TGCAGTGCTCCACGGGGAGCCTGGAGTGATGAGCAGTTCTTC.

This clonotype has a count of ten or more. V and J are TRBV27 and TRBJ1-1, with 7 bases lining up with TRBD1. The CDR3 is 12 amino acids. In germline, CDR1 is MNHEY, CDR2 SMNVEV (reference sequence). The V segment lost 6 bases and the J segment 4 bases; nucleotides outside the gene matches: 2. The DNA for the CDR3 is TGTGCCAGCAGCCGGACAGGCACTGAAGCTTTCTTT. Translating gives CASSRTGTEAFF.